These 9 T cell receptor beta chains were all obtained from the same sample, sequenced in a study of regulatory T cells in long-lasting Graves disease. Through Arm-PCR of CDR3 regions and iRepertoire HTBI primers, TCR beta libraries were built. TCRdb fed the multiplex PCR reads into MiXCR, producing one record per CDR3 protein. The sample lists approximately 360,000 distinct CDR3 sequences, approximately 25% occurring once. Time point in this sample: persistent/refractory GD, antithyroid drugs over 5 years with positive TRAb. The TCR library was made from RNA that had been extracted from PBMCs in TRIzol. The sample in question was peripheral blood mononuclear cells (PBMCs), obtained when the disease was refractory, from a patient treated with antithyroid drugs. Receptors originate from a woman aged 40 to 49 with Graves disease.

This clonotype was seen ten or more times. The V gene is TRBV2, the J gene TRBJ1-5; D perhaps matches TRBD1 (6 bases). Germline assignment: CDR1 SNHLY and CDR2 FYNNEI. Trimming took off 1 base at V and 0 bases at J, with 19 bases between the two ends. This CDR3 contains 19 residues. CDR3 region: CASSEEPGVLYYSNQPQHF. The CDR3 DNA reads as TGTGCCAGCAGTGAAGAGCCAGGGGTCCTCTACTATAGCAATCAGCCCCAGCATTTT.

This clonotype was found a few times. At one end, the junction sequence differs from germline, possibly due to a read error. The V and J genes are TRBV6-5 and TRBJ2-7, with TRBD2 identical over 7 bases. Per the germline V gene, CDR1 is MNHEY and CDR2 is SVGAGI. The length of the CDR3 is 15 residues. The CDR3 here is CASNYGGSGFSEQYF. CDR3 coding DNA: TGTGCCAGCAATTACGGTGGTAGCGGGTTTTCCGAGCAGTACTTC.

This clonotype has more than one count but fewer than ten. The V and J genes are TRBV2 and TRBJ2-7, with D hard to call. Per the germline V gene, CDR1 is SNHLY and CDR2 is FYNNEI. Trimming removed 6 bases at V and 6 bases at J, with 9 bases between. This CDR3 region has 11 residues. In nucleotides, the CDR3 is TGTGCCAGCAGCTTCGCCTCCGAGCAGTACTTC. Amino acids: CASSFASEQYF.

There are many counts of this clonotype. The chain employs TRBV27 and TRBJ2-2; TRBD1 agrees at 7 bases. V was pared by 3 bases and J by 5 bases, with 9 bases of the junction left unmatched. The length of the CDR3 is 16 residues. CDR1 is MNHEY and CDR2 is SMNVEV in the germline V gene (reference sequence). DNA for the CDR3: TGTGCCAGCAGTTTTTCGTGGACAGGCTATACCGGGGAGCTGTTTTTT. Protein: CASSFSWTGYTGELFF.

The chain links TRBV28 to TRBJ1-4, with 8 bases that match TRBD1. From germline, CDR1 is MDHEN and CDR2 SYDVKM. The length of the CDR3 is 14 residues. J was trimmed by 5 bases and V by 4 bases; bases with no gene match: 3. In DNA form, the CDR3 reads TGTGCCAGCAGTTCTTGGACAGGGAATGAAAAACTGTTTTTT. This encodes CASSSWTGNEKLFF.

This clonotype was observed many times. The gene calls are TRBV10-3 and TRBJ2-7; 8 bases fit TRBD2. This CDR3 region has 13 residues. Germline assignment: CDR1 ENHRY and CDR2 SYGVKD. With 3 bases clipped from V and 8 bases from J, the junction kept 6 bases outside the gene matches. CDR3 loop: CAISDPGGEQQYF. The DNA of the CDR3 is TGTGCCATCAGTGACCCCGGGGGGGAGCAGCAGTACTTC.

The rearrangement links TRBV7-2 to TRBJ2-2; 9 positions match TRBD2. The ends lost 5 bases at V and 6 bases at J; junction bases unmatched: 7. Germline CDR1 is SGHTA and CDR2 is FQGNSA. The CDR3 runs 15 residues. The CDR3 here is CASSVLAGASGELFF. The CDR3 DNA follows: TGTGCCAGCAGCGTGTTAGCGGGAGCCTCCGGGGAGCTGTTTTTT.

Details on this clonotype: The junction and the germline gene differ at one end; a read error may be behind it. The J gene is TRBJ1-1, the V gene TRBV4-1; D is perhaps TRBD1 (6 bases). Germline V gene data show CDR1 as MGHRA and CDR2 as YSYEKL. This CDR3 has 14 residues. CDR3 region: CASSQAGHRTEAFF. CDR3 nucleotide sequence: TGTGCCAGCAGCCAAGCGGGACATAGAACTGAAGCTTTCTTT.

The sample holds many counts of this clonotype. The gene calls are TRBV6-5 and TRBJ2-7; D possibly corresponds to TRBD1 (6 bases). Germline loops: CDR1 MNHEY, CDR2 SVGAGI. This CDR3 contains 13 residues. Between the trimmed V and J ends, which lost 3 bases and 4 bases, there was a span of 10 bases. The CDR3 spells CASSYSRGYEQYF. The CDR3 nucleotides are TGTGCCAGCAGTTATTCCAGGGGATACGAGCAGTACTTC.